The clone carrying this T cell receptor beta chain was counted once. TCRdb called the 5' RACE reads again in MiXCR, with one record for every CDR3 protein. The sample shows about 30,000 distinct CDR3 sequences, approximately 7% of them seen only once. CDR3 size: 14 residues. CDR1 LGHNA and CDR2 YSLEER come from the germline V gene. Trimming stripped 1 base from V and 2 bases from J, with 9 bases between. The record originates from a study of early T cells in non-severe SARS-CoV-2 infection. What was sequenced was whole blood. This clonotype was obtained from an adult who was a healthcare worker with PCR-confirmed SARS-CoV-2 infection or an uninfected control (not recorded which). The chain joins TRBV4-3 to TRBJ2-7; D may be TRBD1 (5 bases). CDR3 DNA: TGCGCCAGCAGCCAAGGCGCAGGGCCCTACGAGCAGTACTTC. It translates to CASSQGAGPYEQYF.